This TCR beta chain was recorded in a study of T-cell memory formation after mild COVID-19. One entry per CDR3 protein results from TCRdb running MiXCR on the 5' RACE reads. The sample has 470,000 or so distinct CDR3 sequences, around a quarter seen once. With 5 bases clipped from V and 3 bases from J, the junction kept 3 bases outside the gene matches. CDR3 length: 13 amino acids. Germline V gene lookup returns CDR1 MNHEY and CDR2 SMNVEV (reference sequence). This clonotype was recorded a few times. The sequence was collected from an adult woman who had mild COVID-19 (a few samples of this study predate the infection). Cell type and time point are not known. The sample was PBMCs or a T cell subset sorted from them (not recorded which). V is TRBV27 and J is TRBJ2-7, with 8 positions matching TRBD1. CDR3 sequence reads: CASSATGGYEQYF. The CDR3, as DNA: TGTGCCAGCAGTGCCACAGGGGGCTACGAGCAGTACTTC.